The 24 T cell receptor beta chains below were found in one sample sequenced in a study of T cells after yellow fever vaccination. A single record per CDR3 protein comes from TCRdb applying MiXCR to the 5' RACE reads. The repertoire has 250,000 to 350,000 distinct CDR3 sequences, 3.5% to 4.5% of them found once; the top ten carry approximately 19%. The starting material was PBMCs, obtained 15 days after the yellow fever booster vaccination. The receptors stem from a man aged 18 to 35 who received the YFV17D yellow fever vaccine.

At least ten counts were recorded for this clonotype. The chain uses TRBV2 and TRBJ2-1; 9 bases align to TRBD1. Germline loops: CDR1 SNHLY, CDR2 FYNNEI. V was pared by 7 bases and J by 7 bases, with 5 bases of the junction left unmatched. This CDR3 is built from 13 residues. This CDR3 is CASTGTGRNEQFF. CDR3 in DNA: TGTGCCAGCACCGGGACAGGGAGGAATGAGCAGTTCTTC.

In this sample, this clonotype turned up many times. The rearrangement uses TRBV4-2 and TRBJ2-3; 11 bases are shared with TRBD2. J lost 0 bases, V lost 5 bases, and 4 bases had no gene match. CDR3 length: 16 residues. CDR1 and CDR2 (germline): LGHNA, YNFKEQ. CDR3 residues: CASSTRLAGSTDTQYF. The CDR3, as DNA: TGTGCCAGCAGCACCAGACTAGCGGGGAGCACAGATACGCAGTATTTT.

This rearrangement joins TRBV5-1 to TRBJ2-1, with D perhaps TRBD2 (5 bases). V lost 0 bases to trimming and J lost 0 bases, with 10 bases between them. Germline assignment: CDR1 SGHRS and CDR2 YFSETQ. This CDR3 has 16 amino acids. CDR3 nucleotide sequence: TGCGCCAGCAGCTTGGCCTCGGGGAGCTCCTACAATGAGCAGTTCTTC. This gives the protein CASSLASGSSYNEQFF.

There are many counts of this clonotype. The chain has TRBV25-1 and TRBJ2-1; the D gene is possibly TRBD2 (6 bases). Germline V gives CDR1 MGHDK, CDR2 SYGVNS. The CDR3 length is 16 residues. V lost 4 bases, J lost 0 bases, and 13 bases lay in between. The CDR3 sequence is CASSVVAASSYNEQFF. In DNA form, the CDR3 reads TGTGCCAGCAGTGTCGTAGCGGCCAGCTCCTACAATGAGCAGTTCTTC.

V is TRBV7-2 and J is TRBJ1-2; D is unclear. Between the trimmed V and J ends, which lost 2 bases and 4 bases, there was a span of 11 bases. The V gene's germline CDR1 is SGHTA and CDR2 FQGNSA. The CDR3 has 14 residues. CDR3 nucleotides: TGTGCCAGCAGCTTATTAGGGTCGAGCTATGGCTACACCTTC. It translates to CASSLLGSSYGYTF.

The table lists this clonotype with many counts. The CDR3 DNA reads TGTGCCAGCTCCTACCGACCAGTACGGGGGACAGGCGACACAAGAGAAGTCCAGTACTTC. Its protein product is CASSYRPVRGTGDTREVQYF. V usage is TRBV11-2 and J usage is TRBJ2-5; 8 bases line up with TRBD1. Trimming at V came to 8 bases and at J to 10 bases, leaving 33 bases not matched to a gene. Germline V gives CDR1 SGHAT, CDR2 FQNNGV. This CDR3 comprises 20 residues. Full variable domain (outside the CDR3, taken from reference TRBV11-2 and TRBJ2-5): EAGVAQSPRYKIIEKRQSVAFWCNPISGHATLYWYQQILGQGPKLLIQFQNNGVVDDSQLPKDRFSAERLKGVDSTLKIQPAKLEDSAVYLCASSYRPVRGTGDTREVQYFGPGTRLLVL.

The chain links TRBV5-1 to TRBJ1-1; no reliable D call. Germline V gene sequence: CDR1 SGHRS, CDR2 YFSETQ. With 5 bases removed from V and 0 bases from J, the gap between germline ends came to 17 bases. The CDR3 totals 16 residues. The CDR3 DNA sequence: TGCGCCAGCAGTGCAAAGTGGTTCTCGGTGAACACTGAAGCTTTCTTT. Translated: CASSAKWFSVNTEAFF.

Ten or more counts support this clonotype. V usage is TRBV6-1 and J usage is TRBJ2-5; unclear D gene. The CDR3 totals 12 residues. V was shortened by 2 bases and J by 4 bases, with 5 bases between the two germline ends. Per the germline V gene, CDR1 is MNHNS and CDR2 is SASEGT. CDR3 region: CASSELVETQYF. The DNA of the CDR3 is TGTGCCAGCAGTGAACTGGTAGAGACCCAGTACTTC.

Many counts were recorded for this clonotype. J is TRBJ2-3 and V is TRBV4-3, with a tentative D call TRBD2 (5 bases). The germline V gene has CDR1 LGHNA and CDR2 YSLEER. Trimming removed 4 bases at V and 2 bases at J, with 13 bases between. This CDR3 comprises 15 residues. CDR3 nucleotides: TGCGCCAGCAGCCCCCTCCGGGATTTCACAGATACGCAGTATTTT. Translated: CASSPLRDFTDTQYF.

This clonotype has ten or more counts. The chain carries TRBV27 and TRBJ2-1; either TRBD1 or TRBD2 may supply D (5 bases each). The CDR3 totals 14 residues. Trimming took 8 bases from V and 2 from J, leaving 13 bases between them. Germline CDR1 MNHEY, CDR2 SMNVEV (reference sequence). This CDR3 reads CASCEPGPYNEQFF. Here the CDR3 DNA reads TGTGCCAGCTGTGAACCGGGGCCCTACAATGAGCAGTTCTTC.

The gene calls are TRBV12-3 or TRBV12-4 and TRBJ2-7; either TRBD1 or TRBD2 may supply D (5 bases each). The length of the CDR3 is 14 residues. Trimming pared 5 bases from V and 9 bases from J, leaving 20 bases between. CDR3 region: CASSPPGPLFGQYF. CDR3 nucleotide sequence: TGTGCCAGCAGTCCCCCGGGACCCCTTTTCGGGCAGTACTTC.

The rearrangement links TRBV7-9 to TRBJ2-5; no reliable D call. The CDR3 contains 14 residues. CDR1 and CDR2 from the germline V gene are SEHNR and FQNEAQ (reference sequence). Trimming left V 3 bases short and J 5 bases short, with 13 bases between. This CDR3 is CASSLTERRETQYF. The DNA of the CDR3 is TGTGCCAGCAGCTTGACCGAGCGACGGGAGACCCAGTACTTC.

The table lists this clonotype with many counts. The gene calls are TRBV12-3 or TRBV12-4 and TRBJ1-1, with a weak D call TRBD1 (5 bases). The V and J ends lost 4 bases and 9 bases respectively, with 18 bases between them. The CDR3 loop spans 14 amino acids. The CDR3: CASSSSSGASQAFF. For the CDR3, the DNA is TGTGCCAGCAGTTCATCCTCTGGGGCGAGTCAAGCTTTCTTT.

V and J are TRBV12-3 or TRBV12-4 and TRBJ2-5; D gene ambiguous. V was clipped by 6 bases and J by 6 bases, with 14 bases between them. There are 13 residues in the CDR3. The CDR3 loop reads CASRGTFNKTQYF. For the CDR3, the DNA is TGTGCCAGCAGGGGCACTTTTAACAAGACCCAGTACTTC.

The table lists this clonotype with a few counts. The rearrangement links TRBV12-3 or TRBV12-4 to TRBJ2-3; 8 bases are a match to TRBD2. Trimming at V came to 5 bases and at J to 4 bases, leaving 11 bases not matched to a gene. The length of the CDR3 is 16 residues. CDR3 protein: CASSPRLAGISDTQYF. The CDR3 DNA sequence: TGTGCCAGCAGTCCCCGGCTAGCGGGTATTTCAGATACGCAGTATTTT.

This clonotype occurred many times. J is TRBJ1-4 and V is TRBV12-3 or TRBV12-4, with 7 nucleotides matching TRBD1. The CDR3 consists of 12 residues. V dropped 7 bases and J dropped 10; count of bases not matched to a gene: 6. This CDR3 reads CASKQGWGKLFF. In DNA, the CDR3 is TGTGCCAGCAAACAGGGGTGGGGAAAACTGTTTTTT.

Ten or more counts support this clonotype. The chain joins TRBV6-4 to TRBJ2-3; possibly TRBD2 for D (5 bases). Germline values: CDR1 MRHNA, CDR2 SNTAGT. The CDR3 is 14 residues long. Trimming took 7 bases from V and 0 from J, leaving 11 bases between them. The chain's CDR3 is CASKFSSSTDTQYF. DNA for the CDR3: TGTGCCAGCAAGTTCTCTAGCAGCACAGATACGCAGTATTTT.

This clonotype was found a few times. V is TRBV5-1 and J is TRBJ1-6, with D possibly TRBD1 on 6 matching bases. V was shortened by 4 bases and J by 7 bases, with 15 bases between the two germline ends. Germline assignment: CDR1 SGHRS and CDR2 YFSETQ. This CDR3 region has 15 residues. The CDR3 spells CASSLGGGGNSPLHF. The CDR3 DNA follows: TGCGCCAGCAGCCTAGGCGGTGGGGGCAATTCACCCCTCCACTTT. Full variable domain (missing parts from reference TRBV5-1 and TRBJ1-6): KAGVTQTPRYLIKTRGQQVTLSCSPISGHRSVSWYQQTPGQGLQFLFEYFSETQRNKGNFPGRFSGRQFSNSRSEMNVSTLELGDSALYLCASSLGGGGNSPLHFGNGTRLTVT.

This chain joins TRBV14 and TRBJ2-1; D gene unclear. This CDR3 is built from 13 residues. Germline V lookup: CDR1 SGHDN, CDR2 FVKESK. Trimming took 1 base from V and 9 from J, leaving 10 bases between them. The CDR3 protein is CASSQALSGEQFF. As DNA, the CDR3 is TGTGCCAGCAGCCAAGCCCTTAGTGGTGAGCAGTTCTTC.

This clonotype was recorded many times. V and J are TRBV4-2 and TRBJ2-6; the D is unclear. Per germline, CDR1 LGHNA and CDR2 YNFKEQ. Deletions cut 3 bases from V and 0 bases from J, with 24 bases between. This CDR3 has 21 amino acids. DNA of the CDR3: TGTGCCAGCAGCCATCGCCTTGGACGGCTACCTCTAAGCTCTGGGGCCAACGTCCTGACTTTC. This codes for CASSHRLGRLPLSSGANVLTF.

This clonotype was counted a few times. The chain has TRBV12-3 or TRBV12-4 and TRBJ2-2; no definite D call. The CDR3 has 10 residues. V lost 8 bases, J lost 6 bases, and 4 bases lay in between. The CDR3 is CASRSGELFF. The CDR3 DNA follows: TGTGCCAGCCGGTCCGGGGAGCTGTTTTTT.

This clonotype was observed a few times. This chain joins TRBV25-1 and TRBJ2-4; D uncertain. Germline V gives CDR1 MGHDK, CDR2 SYGVNS. This CDR3 has 14 amino acids. V lost 10 bases to trimming and J lost 0 bases, with 13 bases between them. CDR3 amino acids: CATTPWGAKNIQYF. CDR3 coding DNA: TGTGCCACTACCCCCTGGGGAGCCAAAAACATTCAGTACTTC.

The CDR3 DNA follows: TGCGCCAGCAGTGGGCAGGGGTTCTCTTCGTACGATGAGCAGTTCTTC. Translating gives CASSGQGFSSYDEQFF. V gene TRBV10-2 combines with J gene TRBJ2-1, with D maybe TRBD1 (6 bases). This CDR3 comprises 16 residues. The germline gives CDR1 WSHSY, CDR2 SAAADI. The V gene lost 4 bases and the J gene lost 8 bases, with 21 bases spanning the gap.

This clonotype was seen many times. The chain has TRBV5-6 and TRBJ2-7; D is ambiguous. The length of the CDR3 is 13 residues. The germline V gene encodes CDR1 SGHDT and CDR2 YYEEEE. V was trimmed by 5 bases and J by 5 bases, leaving 14 bases between them. The CDR3 here is CASRSSRIHEQYV. CDR3 in DNA: TGTGCCAGCAGATCCAGTCGCATTCACGAGCAGTACGTC.